This T cell receptor (beta chain) was retrieved from a study of blood T cell repertoires in COVID-19. Whole-study context: From the United States, Italy and Spain came samples of acute and convalescent COVID-19.

The CDR3 extends over 13 amino acids. Germline V CDR1 and CDR2: SGDLS, YYNGEE. V lost 3 bases to trimming and J lost 8 bases; unmatched junction nucleotides: 6. Authors' data handling: Amplification from reference gene primers served as the basis for estimated nucleated cell counts. Libraries were prepared by immunoSEQ multiplex PCR; TCRdb keeps only in-frame clonotypes and omits some of them. The DNA was the basis for D and trimming; V, J and clone size are from that table. The sample holds around 700,000 clones; 85% to 90% are singletons and the top ten take over 0.2%. The chain combines TRBV9 with TRBJ1-1, with 8 nucleotides matching TRBD1. The specimen was peripheral blood. The TCR comes from a woman under 30 with acute or convalescent COVID-19. CDR3 residues: CASSAPDRAEAFF. The CDR3 region has the DNA TGTGCCAGCAGCGCTCCGGACAGGGCGGAAGCTTTCTTT.